This record covers a single TCR beta chain. It was with a sample-barcoded 5' primer and a J-beta primer mix that a second PCR of roughly 7 to 12 cycles was run. A 12-random-nucleotide template-switch adaptor tagged each cDNA molecule. TCRdb passed the 5' RACE reads through MiXCR, listing each CDR3 protein once. Found here are over 750,000 distinct CDR3 sequences, approximately 25% of them singletons; the top ten hold roughly a tenth. The CDR3 runs to 15 residues. Germline assignment: CDR1 WNHNN and CDR2 SYGVQD (reference sequence). The V gene lost 0 bases and the J gene lost 6 bases, with 12 bases spanning the gap. The sample originates from a study of blood T cells in healthy people across ages. The same sample was also used in a study of T cells of mothers and their children. From that second work: Donors comprised a few healthy Caucasian mothers plus their six children. Normalized overlap was always slightly, never significantly, higher in related than unrelated mother-child pairs.

The sequence was obtained from a boy aged 5-17 years in good health. The chain employs TRBV10-1 and TRBJ2-1; a possible D gene is TRBD1 (6 bases). The sample taken for sequencing was blood. CDR3 protein: CASSESRYRVNEQFF. The CDR3, as DNA: TGCGCCAGCAGTGAGTCGAGGTACAGGGTCAATGAGCAGTTCTTC.